This TCR beta chain was recovered during a study of blood T cell repertoires in COVID-19. Study information: Sites in the United States, Italy and Spain provided acute and convalescent COVID-19 samples. PBMCs, B-cell-depleted T cells, or T cells provided the cDNA or gDNA that made up the material.

Original processing notes: Estimated nucleated cell counts came from reference gene primer amplification. Produced via immunoSEQ multiplex PCR; TCRdb's table is partial and in-frame only. For V, J and clone size, that table is used; D and trimming come from the DNA. The data show roughly 35,000 clones, over 80% seen once. CDR1 and CDR2 from the germline V gene are KGHSH and LQKENI. Between the trimmed V and J ends, which lost 0 bases and 1 base, there was a span of 15 bases. The CDR3 extends over 17 amino acids. The sequence was collected from a man aged 60 to 69 with active COVID-19. J is TRBJ2-5 and V is TRBV18; no clear D. Sequenced sample: peripheral blood. CDR3 DNA: TGTGCCAGCTCACCACCTTGGTCCCGACTCGGCCAAGAGACCCAGTACTTC. As protein: CASSPPWSRLGQETQYF.